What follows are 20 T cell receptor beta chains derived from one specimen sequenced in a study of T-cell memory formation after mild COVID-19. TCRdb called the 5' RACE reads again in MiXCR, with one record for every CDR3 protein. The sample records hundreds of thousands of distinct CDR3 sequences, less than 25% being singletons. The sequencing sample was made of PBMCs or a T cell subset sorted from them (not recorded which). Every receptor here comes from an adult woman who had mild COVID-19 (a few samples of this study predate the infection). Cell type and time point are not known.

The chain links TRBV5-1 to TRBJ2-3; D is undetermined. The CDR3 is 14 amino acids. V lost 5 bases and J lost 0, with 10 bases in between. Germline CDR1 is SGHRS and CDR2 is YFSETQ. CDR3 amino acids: CASRFAGSTDTQYF. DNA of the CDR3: TGCGCCAGCAGGTTCGCAGGTAGCACAGATACGCAGTATTTT.

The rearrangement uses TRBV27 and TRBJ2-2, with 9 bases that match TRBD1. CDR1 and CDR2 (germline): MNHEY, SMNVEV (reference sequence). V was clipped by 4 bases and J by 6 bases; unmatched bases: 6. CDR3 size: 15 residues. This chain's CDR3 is CASSSQGALPGELFF. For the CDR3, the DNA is TGTGCCAGCAGTTCACAGGGGGCGCTACCCGGGGAGCTGTTTTTT.

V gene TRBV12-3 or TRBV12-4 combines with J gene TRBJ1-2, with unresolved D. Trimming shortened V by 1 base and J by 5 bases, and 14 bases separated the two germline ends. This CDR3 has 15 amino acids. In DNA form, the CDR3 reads TGTGCCAGCAGTTTAGGGGTCCGGGTAGGGTATGGCTACACCTTC. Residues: CASSLGVRVGYGYTF.

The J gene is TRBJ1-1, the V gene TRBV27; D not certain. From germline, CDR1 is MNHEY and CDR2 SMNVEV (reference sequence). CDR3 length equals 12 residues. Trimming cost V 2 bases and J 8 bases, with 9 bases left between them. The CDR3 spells CASSLPAQEAFF. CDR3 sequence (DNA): TGTGCCAGCAGTTTACCCGCGCAGGAAGCTTTCTTT.

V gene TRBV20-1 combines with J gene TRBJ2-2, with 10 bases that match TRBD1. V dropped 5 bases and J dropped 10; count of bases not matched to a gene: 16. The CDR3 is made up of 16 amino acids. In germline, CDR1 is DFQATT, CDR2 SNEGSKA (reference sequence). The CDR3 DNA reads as TGCAGTGCTGTTCAGACAGGGGGCGCGGAAACCCTGGAGCTGTTTTTT. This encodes CSAVQTGGAETLELFF.

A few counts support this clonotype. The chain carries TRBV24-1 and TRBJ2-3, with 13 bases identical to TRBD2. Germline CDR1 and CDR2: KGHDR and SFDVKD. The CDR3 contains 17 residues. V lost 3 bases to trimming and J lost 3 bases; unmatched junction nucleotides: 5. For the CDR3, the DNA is TGTGCCACCAGTGATCGAGGGACTAGCGGGGAAACAGATACGCAGTATTTT. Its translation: CATSDRGTSGETDTQYF.

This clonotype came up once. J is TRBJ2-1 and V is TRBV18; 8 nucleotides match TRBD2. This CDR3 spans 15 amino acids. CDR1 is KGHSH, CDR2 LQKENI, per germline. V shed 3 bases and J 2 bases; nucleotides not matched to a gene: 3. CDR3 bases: TGTGCCAGCTCACCGCCCGGGAGGGCCTACAATGAGCAGTTCTTC. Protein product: CASSPPGRAYNEQFF.

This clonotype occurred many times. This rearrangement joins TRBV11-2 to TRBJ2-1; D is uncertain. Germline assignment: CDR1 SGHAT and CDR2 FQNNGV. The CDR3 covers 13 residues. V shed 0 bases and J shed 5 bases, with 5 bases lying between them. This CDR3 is CASSLEANNEQFF. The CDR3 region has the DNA TGTGCCAGCAGCTTAGAAGCTAACAATGAGCAGTTCTTC.

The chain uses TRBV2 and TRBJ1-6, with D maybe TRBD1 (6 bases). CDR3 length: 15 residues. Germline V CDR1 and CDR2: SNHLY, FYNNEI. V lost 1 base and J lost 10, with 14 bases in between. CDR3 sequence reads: CASSEVGRGSSPLHF. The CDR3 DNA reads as TGTGCCAGCAGTGAAGTTGGGAGGGGGTCCTCACCCCTCCACTTT. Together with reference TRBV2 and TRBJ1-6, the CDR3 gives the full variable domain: EPEVTQTPSHQVTQMGQEVILRCVPISNHLYFYWYRQILGQKVEFLVSFYNNEISEKSEIFDDQFSVERPDGSNFTLKIRSTKLEDSAMYFCASSEVGRGSSPLHFGNGTRLTVT.

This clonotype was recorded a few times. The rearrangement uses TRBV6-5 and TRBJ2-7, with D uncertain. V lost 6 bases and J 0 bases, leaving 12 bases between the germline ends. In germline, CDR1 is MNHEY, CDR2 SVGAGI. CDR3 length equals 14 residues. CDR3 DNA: TGTGCCAGCAGCCCCCGGGTCCTCTCCTACGAGCAGTACTTC. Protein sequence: CASSPRVLSYEQYF.

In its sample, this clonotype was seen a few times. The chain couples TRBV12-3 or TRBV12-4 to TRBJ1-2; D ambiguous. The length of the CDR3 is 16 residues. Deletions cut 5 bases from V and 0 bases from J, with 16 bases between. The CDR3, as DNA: TGTGCCAGCAGTATTGACCGGACCGTGTCTAACTATGGCTACACCTTC. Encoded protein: CASSIDRTVSNYGYTF.

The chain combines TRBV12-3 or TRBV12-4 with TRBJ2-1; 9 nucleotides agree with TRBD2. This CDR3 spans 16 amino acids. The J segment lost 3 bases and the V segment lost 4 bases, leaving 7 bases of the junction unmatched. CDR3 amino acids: CASSWETSGFYNEQFF. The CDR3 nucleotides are TGTGCCAGCAGTTGGGAGACTAGCGGATTCTACAATGAGCAGTTCTTC.

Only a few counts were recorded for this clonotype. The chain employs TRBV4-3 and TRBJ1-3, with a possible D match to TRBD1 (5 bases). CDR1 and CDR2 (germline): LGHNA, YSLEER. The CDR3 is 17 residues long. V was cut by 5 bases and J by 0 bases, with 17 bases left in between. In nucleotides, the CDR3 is TGCGCCAGCAGCGAAGGGACGGTTCTAACCTCTGGAAACACCATATATTTT. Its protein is CASSEGTVLTSGNTIYF.

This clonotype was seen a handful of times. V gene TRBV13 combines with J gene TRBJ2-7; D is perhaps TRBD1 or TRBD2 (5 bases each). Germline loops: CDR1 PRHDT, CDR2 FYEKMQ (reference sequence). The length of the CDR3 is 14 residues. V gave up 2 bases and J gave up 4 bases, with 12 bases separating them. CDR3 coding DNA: TGTGCCAGCAGCTTACGCAGTGGGGGATACGAGCAGTACTTC. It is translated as CASSLRSGGYEQYF. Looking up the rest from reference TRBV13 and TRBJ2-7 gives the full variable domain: AAGVIQSPRHLIKEKRETATLKCYPIPRHDTVYWYQQGPGQDPQFLISFYEKMQSDKGSIPDRFSAQQFSDYHSELNMSSLELGDSALYFCASSLRSGGYEQYFGPGTRLTVT.

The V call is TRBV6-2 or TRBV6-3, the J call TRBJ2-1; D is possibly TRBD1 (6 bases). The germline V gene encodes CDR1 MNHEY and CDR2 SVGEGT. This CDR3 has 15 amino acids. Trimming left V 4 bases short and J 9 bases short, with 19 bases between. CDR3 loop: CASSLGNRVNGEQFF. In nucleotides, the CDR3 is TGTGCCAGCAGTTTAGGGAACAGGGTGAATGGTGAGCAGTTCTTC.

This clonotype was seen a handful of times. The CDR3 coding sequence is TGTGCCAGCAGCCGGCTAGCGGGGTATAACGAGCAGTACTTC. Its translation is CASSRLAGYNEQYF. This sequence joins TRBV3-1 and TRBJ2-7, with 9 bases aligning to TRBD2. Per germline, CDR1 LGHDT and CDR2 YNNKEL (reference sequence). The V segment lost 4 bases and the J segment 5 bases; nucleotides outside the gene matches: 6. This CDR3 contains 14 residues.

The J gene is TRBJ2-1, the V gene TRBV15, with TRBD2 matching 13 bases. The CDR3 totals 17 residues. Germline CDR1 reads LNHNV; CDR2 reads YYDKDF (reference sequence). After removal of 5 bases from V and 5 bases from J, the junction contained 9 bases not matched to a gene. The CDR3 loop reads CATSLYPGTSGNNEQFF. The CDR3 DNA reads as TGTGCCACCAGCCTTTACCCTGGGACTAGCGGGAACAATGAGCAGTTCTTC.

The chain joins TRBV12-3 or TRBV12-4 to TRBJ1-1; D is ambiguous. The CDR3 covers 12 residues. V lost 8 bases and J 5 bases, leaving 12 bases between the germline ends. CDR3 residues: CASQSSSTEAFF. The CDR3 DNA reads TGTGCCAGCCAAAGCTCAAGTACTGAAGCTTTCTTT.

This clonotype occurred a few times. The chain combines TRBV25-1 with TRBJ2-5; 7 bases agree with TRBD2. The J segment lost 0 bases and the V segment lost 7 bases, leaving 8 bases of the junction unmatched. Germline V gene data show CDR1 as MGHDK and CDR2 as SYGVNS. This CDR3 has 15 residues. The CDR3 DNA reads TGTGCCAGCACGCAATTGGCGGGGGACCAAGAGACCCAGTACTTC. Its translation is CASTQLAGDQETQYF.

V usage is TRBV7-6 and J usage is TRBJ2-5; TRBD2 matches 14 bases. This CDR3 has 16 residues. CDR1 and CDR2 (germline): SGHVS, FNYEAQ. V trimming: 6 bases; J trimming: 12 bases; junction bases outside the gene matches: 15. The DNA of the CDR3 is TGTGCCAGCAGTCGGACTAGCGGGGGGCTGTCTCCCCGAAAGTACTTC. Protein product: CASSRTSGGLSPRKYF.